This record concerns one T cell receptor beta chain sequence. This entry belongs to a study of blood T cell repertoires in COVID-19. Study at large: The United States, Italy and Spain were the sources of the acute and convalescent COVID-19 samples. PBMCs, B-cell-depleted T cells, or T cells were the source of the cDNA or gDNA that made up the material.

Per the study methods: Amplification of reference gene primers provided the estimated nucleated cell counts. Repertoires were generated with immunoSEQ multiplex PCR, while TCRdb's copy carries only in-frame clones and drops some. V, J and clone size were drawn from that table, and D and trimming were deduced from the DNA. The repertoire consists of about 160,000 clones, with around 84% occurring once and the leading ten covering over 2%. The germline V gene encodes CDR1 LGHNT and CDR2 FRNRAP. CDR3 length: 15 amino acids. Trimming took off 1 base at V and 9 bases at J, with 13 bases between the two ends.

The origin of this receptor is a man in his sixties or seventies with acute or convalescent COVID-19. The chain carries TRBV12-5 and TRBJ1-6; D uncertain. The material sequenced was peripheral blood. CDR3 in amino acids: CASGLGTVIGSPLHF. The CDR3 nucleotides read TGTGCTAGTGGTTTGGGCACAGTTATCGGTTCACCCCTCCACTTT.